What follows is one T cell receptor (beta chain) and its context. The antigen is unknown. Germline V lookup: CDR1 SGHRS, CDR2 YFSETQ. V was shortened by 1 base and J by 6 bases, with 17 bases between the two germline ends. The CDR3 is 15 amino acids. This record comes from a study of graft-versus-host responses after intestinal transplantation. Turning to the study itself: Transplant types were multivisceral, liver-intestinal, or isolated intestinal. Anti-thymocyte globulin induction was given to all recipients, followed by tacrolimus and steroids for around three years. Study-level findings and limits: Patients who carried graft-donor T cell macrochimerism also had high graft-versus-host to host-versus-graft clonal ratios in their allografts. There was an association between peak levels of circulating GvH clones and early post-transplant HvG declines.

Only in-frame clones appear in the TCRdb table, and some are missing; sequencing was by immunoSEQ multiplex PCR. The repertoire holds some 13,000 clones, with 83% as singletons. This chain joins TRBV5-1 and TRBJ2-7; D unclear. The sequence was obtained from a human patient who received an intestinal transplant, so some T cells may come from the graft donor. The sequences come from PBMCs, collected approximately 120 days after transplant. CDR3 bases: TGCGCCAGCAGCTTGACGGACCCGGCCACTTCCGAGCAGTACTTC. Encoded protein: CASSLTDPATSEQYF.